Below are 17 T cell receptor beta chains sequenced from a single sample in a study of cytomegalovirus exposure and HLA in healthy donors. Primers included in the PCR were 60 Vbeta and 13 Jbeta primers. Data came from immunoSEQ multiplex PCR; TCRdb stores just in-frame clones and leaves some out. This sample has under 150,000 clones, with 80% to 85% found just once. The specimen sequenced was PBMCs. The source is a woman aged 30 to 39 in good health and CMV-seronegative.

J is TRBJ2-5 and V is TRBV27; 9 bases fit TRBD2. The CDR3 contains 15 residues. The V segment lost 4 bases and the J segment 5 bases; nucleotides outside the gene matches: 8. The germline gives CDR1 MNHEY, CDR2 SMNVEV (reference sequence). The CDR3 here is CASSSTSGVLETQYF. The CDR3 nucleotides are TGTGCCAGCAGTTCGACTAGCGGAGTTCTGGAGACCCAGTACTTC.

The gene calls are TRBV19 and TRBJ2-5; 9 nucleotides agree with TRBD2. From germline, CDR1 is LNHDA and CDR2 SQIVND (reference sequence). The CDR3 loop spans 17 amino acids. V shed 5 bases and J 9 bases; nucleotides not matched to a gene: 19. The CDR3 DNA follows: TGTGCCAGTAGTTCCACATCCGGGACTAGCAGTCCTAGGGCCCAGTACTTC. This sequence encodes CASSSTSGTSSPRAQYF.

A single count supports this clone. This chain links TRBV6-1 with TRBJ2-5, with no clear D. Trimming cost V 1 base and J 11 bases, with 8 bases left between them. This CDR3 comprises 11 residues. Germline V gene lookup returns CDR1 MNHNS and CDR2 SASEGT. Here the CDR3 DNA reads TGTGCCAGCAGTGAAGAGAGGCCACAGTACTTC. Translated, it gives CASSEERPQYF.

This chain's CDR3 is CASSGPGDEQYF. The CDR3 bases are TGCGCCAGCAGCGGTCCAGGGGACGAGCAGTACTTC. V is TRBV5-1 and J is TRBJ2-7; D might be TRBD1 (6 bases). Trimming took off 4 bases at V and 5 bases at J, with 10 bases between the two ends. The CDR3 totals 12 residues. CDR1 and CDR2 (germline): SGHRS, YFSETQ.

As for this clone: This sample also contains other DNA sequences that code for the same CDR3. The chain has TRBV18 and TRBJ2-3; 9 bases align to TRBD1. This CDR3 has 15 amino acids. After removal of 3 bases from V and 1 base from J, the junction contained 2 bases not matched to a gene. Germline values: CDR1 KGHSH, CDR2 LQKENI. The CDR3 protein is CASSPGQGGTDTQYF. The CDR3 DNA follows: TGTGCCAGCTCACCGGGACAGGGCGGCACAGATACGCAGTATTTT.

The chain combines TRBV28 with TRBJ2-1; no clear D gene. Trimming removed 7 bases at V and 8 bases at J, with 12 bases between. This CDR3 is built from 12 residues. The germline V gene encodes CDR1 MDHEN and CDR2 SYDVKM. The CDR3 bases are TGTGCCAGCACCGAGCGTTCATATGAGCAGTTCTTC. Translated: CASTERSYEQFF.

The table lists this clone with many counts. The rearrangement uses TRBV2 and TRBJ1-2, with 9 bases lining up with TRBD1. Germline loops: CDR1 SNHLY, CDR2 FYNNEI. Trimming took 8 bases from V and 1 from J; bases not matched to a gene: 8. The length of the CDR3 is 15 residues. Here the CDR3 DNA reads TGTGCCAGCTTCACCGGGACAGGGAATAACTATGGCTACACCTTC. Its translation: CASFTGTGNNYGYTF.

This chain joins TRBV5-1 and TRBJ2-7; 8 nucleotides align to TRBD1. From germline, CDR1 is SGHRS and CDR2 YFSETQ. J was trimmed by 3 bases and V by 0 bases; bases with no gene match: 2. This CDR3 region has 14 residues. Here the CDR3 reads CASSLAGTGYEQYF. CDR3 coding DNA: TGCGCCAGCAGCTTGGCCGGGACAGGCTACGAGCAGTACTTC.

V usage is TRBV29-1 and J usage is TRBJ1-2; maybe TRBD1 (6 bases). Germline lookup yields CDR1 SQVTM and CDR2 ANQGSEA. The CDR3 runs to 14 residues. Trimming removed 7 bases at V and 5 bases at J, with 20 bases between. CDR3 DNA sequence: TGCAGCGCCAAGGGGGGGGACGGATCGTATGGCTACACCTTC. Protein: CSAKGGDGSYGYTF.

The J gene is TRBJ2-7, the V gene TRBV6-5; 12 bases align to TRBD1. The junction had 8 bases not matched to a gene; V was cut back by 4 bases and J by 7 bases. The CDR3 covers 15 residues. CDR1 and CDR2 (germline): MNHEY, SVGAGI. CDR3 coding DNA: TGTGCCAGCAGTTCACCGGGACAGGGGGCTCAAGAGCAGTACTTC. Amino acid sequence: CASSSPGQGAQEQYF.

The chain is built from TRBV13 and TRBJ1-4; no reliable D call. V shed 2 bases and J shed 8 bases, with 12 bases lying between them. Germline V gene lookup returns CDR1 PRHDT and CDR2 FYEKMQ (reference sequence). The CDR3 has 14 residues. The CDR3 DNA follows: TGTGCCAGCAGCTTATTGGCGGCCGGGGAAAAACTGTTTTTT. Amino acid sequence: CASSLLAAGEKLFF.

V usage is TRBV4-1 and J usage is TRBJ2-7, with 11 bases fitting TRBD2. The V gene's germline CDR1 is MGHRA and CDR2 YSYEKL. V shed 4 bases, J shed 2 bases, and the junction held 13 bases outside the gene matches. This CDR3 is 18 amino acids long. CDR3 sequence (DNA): TGCGCCAGCAGCCCGCGGACTAGCGGGCCATCCTTGCCCTACGAGCAGTACTTC. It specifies CASSPRTSGPSLPYEQYF.

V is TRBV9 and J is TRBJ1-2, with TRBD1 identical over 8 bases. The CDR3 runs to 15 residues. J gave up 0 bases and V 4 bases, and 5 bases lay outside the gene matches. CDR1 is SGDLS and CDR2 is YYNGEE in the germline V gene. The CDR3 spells CASSLGTGTNYGYTF. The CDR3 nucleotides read TGTGCCAGCAGCCTTGGGACAGGAACTAACTATGGCTACACCTTC.

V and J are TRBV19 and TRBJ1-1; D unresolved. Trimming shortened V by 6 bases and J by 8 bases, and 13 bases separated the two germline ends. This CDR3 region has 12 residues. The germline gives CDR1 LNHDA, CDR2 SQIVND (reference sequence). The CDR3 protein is CASSDTGIEAFF. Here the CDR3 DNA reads TGTGCCAGTAGCGATACCGGGATAGAAGCTTTCTTT.

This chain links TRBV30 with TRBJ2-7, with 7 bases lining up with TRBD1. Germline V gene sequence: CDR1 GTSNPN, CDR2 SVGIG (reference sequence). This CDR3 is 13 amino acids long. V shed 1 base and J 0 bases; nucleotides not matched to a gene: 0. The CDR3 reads CAWSAGGSYEQYF. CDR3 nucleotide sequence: TGTGCCTGGAGTGCAGGGGGCTCCTACGAGCAGTACTTC.

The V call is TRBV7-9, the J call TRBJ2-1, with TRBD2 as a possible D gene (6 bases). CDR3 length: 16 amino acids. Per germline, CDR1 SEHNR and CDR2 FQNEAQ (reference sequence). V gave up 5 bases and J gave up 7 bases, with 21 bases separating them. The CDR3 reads CASSPRLGGVKNEQFF. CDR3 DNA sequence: TGTGCCAGCAGCCCCCGACTGGGGGGAGTGAAGAATGAGCAGTTCTTC.

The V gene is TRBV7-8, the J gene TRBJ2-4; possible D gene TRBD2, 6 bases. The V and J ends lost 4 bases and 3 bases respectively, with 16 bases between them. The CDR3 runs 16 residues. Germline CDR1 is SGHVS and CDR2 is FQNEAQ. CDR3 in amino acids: CASSSGTGPDKNIQYF. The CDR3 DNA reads TGTGCCAGCAGCTCGGGGACTGGTCCCGACAAAAACATTCAGTACTTC.